Listed below are T cell receptor beta chains from one sample, sequenced in a study of T cells in Graves' hyperthyroidism and ophthalmopathy. From the multiplex PCR reads, TCRdb called clonotypes with MiXCR, one entry per CDR3 protein. The repertoire includes 600,000 to 850,000 distinct CDR3 sequences, approximately 19% of them detected once, and 16% sits in the top ten. Sample: blood. The receptor source for this set is a woman aged 45-65 years with Graves' hyperthyroidism that later progressed to Graves' ophthalmopathy. Both conserved end residues are part of each CDR3. Each record gives: J gene, clone size, D gene, V gene, CDR3 protein, CDR3 DNA. A D gene is named only where the DNA matches it firmly. Size values are once, few and many counts, or a class for expanded clones, and some rows have none.

J: TRBJ2-3
size: few
D: NA
V: TRBV7-9
CDR3: CASSLDATDTQYF
DNA: TGTGCCAGCAGCTTAGATGCTACAGATACGCAGTATTTT

J: TRBJ2-2
size: few
D: TRBD1
V: TRBV13
CDR3: CASSISNRGQENTGELFF
DNA: TGTGCCAGCAGCATCTCAAATAGGGGGCAGGAAAACACCGGGGAGCTGTTTTTT

J: TRBJ1-2
size: many
D: TRBD1
V: TRBV5-1
CDR3: CASSYQDRGLGGYTF
DNA: TGCGCCAGCAGCTACCAGGACAGGGGGCTAGGAGGCTACACCTTC

J: TRBJ1-2
size: NA
D: NA
V: TRBV19
CDR3: CASSMEGNVGYGYTF
DNA: TGTGCCAGTAGTATGGAGGGGAACGTGGGCTATGGCTACACCTTC

J: TRBJ2-5
size: many
D: NA
V: TRBV18
CDR3: CASSPNRGEETQYF
DNA: TGTGCCAGCTCACCCAACCGGGGAGAAGAGACCCAGTACTTC

J: TRBJ1-3
size: many
D: NA
V: TRBV12-3/TRBV12-4
CDR3: CASSLQGDSGNTIYF
DNA: TGCGCCAGCAGCTTACAGGGTGACTCTGGAAACACCATATATTTT

J: TRBJ1-4
size: many
D: NA
V: TRBV3-1
CDR3: CASSQATGRNEKLFF
DNA: TGTGCCAGCAGCCAAGCCACGGGTCGGAATGAAAAACTGTTTTTT

J: TRBJ1-2
size: NA
D: NA
V: TRBV10-1
CDR3: CASSESTNYGYTF
DNA: TGCGCCAGCAGTGAGTCTACTAACTATGGCTACACCTTC

J: TRBJ1-1
size: NA
D: TRBD1
V: TRBV7-9
CDR3: CASIPDRWNTEAFF
DNA: TGTGCCAGCATCCCGGACAGGTGGAACACTGAAGCTTTCTTT

J: TRBJ2-1
size: many
D: TRBD2
V: TRBV7-9
CDR3: CASRPPRKGAGRTYNEQFF
DNA: TGTGCCAGCAGACCCCCCCGGAAGGGAGCGGGGCGAACCTACAATGAGCAGTTCTTC

J: TRBJ2-2
size: many
D: NA
V: TRBV2
CDR3: CASSAAFTTTGELFF
DNA: TGTGCCAGCAGTGCTGCTTTCACAACCACCGGGGAGCTGTTTTTT

J: TRBJ2-7
size: many
D: TRBD2
V: TRBV7-3
CDR3: CASSPGGLASSYEQYF
DNA: TGTGCCAGCAGCCCAGGGGGACTAGCGAGCTCCTACGAGCAGTACTTC

J: TRBJ1-5
size: many
D: NA
V: TRBV20-1
CDR3: CSARGKGTPFQPQHF
DNA: TGCAGTGCTAGAGGGAAGGGGACCCCTTTTCAGCCCCAGCATTTT

J: TRBJ1-1
size: NA
D: NA
V: TRBV6-1
CDR3: CASSDMREAFF
DNA: TGTGCCAGCAGTGATATGAGGGAAGCTTTCTTT

J: TRBJ2-7
size: NA
D: NA
V: TRBV4-2
CDR3: CASSQDRGRRYSYEQYF
DNA: TGTGCCAGCAGCCAAGACCGGGGACGCCGCTACTCCTACGAGCAGTACTTC

J: TRBJ2-5
size: few
D: NA
V: TRBV15
CDR3: CATSRDVEQGETQYF
DNA: TGTGCCACCAGCAGAGATGTCGAGCAGGGGGAGACCCAGTACTTC

J: TRBJ1-1
size: NA
D: TRBD1
V: TRBV9
CDR3: CASSSPGTGGVTEAFF
DNA: TGTGCCAGCAGCAGTCCCGGGACAGGGGGGGTTACTGAAGCTTTCTTT

J: TRBJ2-1
size: many
D: TRBD1
V: TRBV7-9
CDR3: CASSQHPGQGYNEQFF
DNA: TGTGCCAGCAGCCAACACCCGGGACAGGGATACAATGAGCAGTTCTTC

J: TRBJ1-5
size: many
D: NA
V: TRBV11-2
CDR3: CASSFDSAANQPQHF
DNA: TGTGCCAGCAGCTTTGACAGCGCCGCCAATCAGCCCCAGCATTTT

J: TRBJ2-1
size: NA
D: TRBD2
V: TRBV4-1
CDR3: CASSGLEILAGPEQFF
DNA: TGCGCCAGCAGCGGATTGGAGATACTAGCGGGGCCTGAGCAGTTCTTC

J: TRBJ1-5
size: many
D: NA
V: TRBV18
CDR3: CASSPEINQPQHF
DNA: TGTGCCAGCTCACCGGAGATTAATCAGCCCCAGCATTTT

J: TRBJ2-7
size: few
D: NA
V: TRBV7-6
CDR3: CASSPAGGILEQYF
DNA: TGTGCCAGCAGCCCGGCTGGGGGTATCCTCGAGCAGTACTTC

J: TRBJ2-5
size: NA
D: TRBD2
V: TRBV2
CDR3: CASGRGGGVETQYF
DNA: TGTGCCAGCGGCAGGGGCGGGGGGGTAGAGACCCAGTACTTC

J: TRBJ1-1
size: NA
D: NA
V: TRBV24-1
CDR3: CAEQGGTEAFF
DNA: TGTGCCGAACAGGGAGGGACTGAAGCTTTCTTT

J: TRBJ2-4
size: few
D: NA
V: TRBV5-1
CDR3: CASSPGAKNIQYF
DNA: TGCGCCAGCAGCCCGGGGGCCAAAAACATTCAGTACTTC

J: TRBJ2-1
size: NA
D: NA
V: TRBV11-1
CDR3: CASSPDNRKGFYNEQFF
DNA: TGTGCCAGCAGCCCAGACAATCGGAAGGGGTTTTACAATGAGCAGTTCTTC

J: TRBJ2-7
size: many
D: NA
V: TRBV18
CDR3: CASFSAGDEQYF
DNA: TGTGCCAGCTTTTCTGCAGGGGACGAGCAGTACTTC

J: TRBJ2-3
size: many
D: TRBD1
V: TRBV3-1
CDR3: CASSLQGVERTDTQYF
DNA: TGTGCCAGCAGCCTACAGGGGGTGGAGAGGACAGATACGCAGTATTTT

J: TRBJ1-2
size: few
D: NA
V: TRBV6-1
CDR3: CATLTTTNYGYTF
DNA: TGTGCCACGCTCACGACAACTAACTATGGCTACACCTTC

J: TRBJ1-5
size: many
D: NA
V: TRBV7-8
CDR3: CASSLGSGNSNQPQHF
DNA: TGTGCCAGCAGCTTAGGATCAGGGAATAGCAATCAGCCCCAGCATTTT

J: TRBJ2-5
size: NA
D: NA
V: TRBV6-1
CDR3: CASSESRMETQYF
DNA: TGTGCCAGCAGTGAAAGTCGAATGGAGACCCAGTACTTC

J: TRBJ1-1
size: few
D: NA
V: TRBV7-2
CDR3: CASTPNPSFTEAFF
DNA: TGTGCCAGCACACCCAACCCGTCTTTCACTGAAGCTTTCTTT

J: TRBJ1-1
size: many
D: NA
V: TRBV7-9
CDR3: CASSLRDIAEAFF
DNA: TGTGCCAGCAGCCTCCGGGACATCGCTGAAGCTTTCTTT

J: TRBJ2-5
size: many
D: NA
V: TRBV6-1
CDR3: CAVAGQQNQETQYF
DNA: TGTGCCGTGGCAGGACAGCAGAACCAAGAGACCCAGTACTTC

J: TRBJ1-1
size: NA
D: NA
V: TRBV5-8
CDR3: CASKGFSEAFF
DNA: TGTGCCAGCAAAGGTTTCTCTGAAGCTTTCTTT

J: TRBJ2-2
size: many
D: TRBD1
V: TRBV7-7
CDR3: CASSAGDRNTGELFF
DNA: TGTGCTAGCAGCGCCGGGGACAGGAACACCGGGGAGCTGTTTTTT

J: TRBJ1-1
size: NA
D: NA
V: TRBV25-1
CDR3: CASSDGGSLAFF
DNA: TGTGCCAGCAGTGACGGGGGCTCACTAGCTTTCTTT

J: TRBJ2-5
size: NA
D: NA
V: TRBV5-6
CDR3: CASSQYSSQETQYF
DNA: TGTGCCAGCAGCCAATACAGCTCCCAAGAGACCCAGTACTTC

J: TRBJ2-1
size: NA
D: NA
V: TRBV20-1
CDR3: CSSLDLTGNEQFF
DNA: TGCAGTTCCTTGGACCTCACGGGAAATGAGCAGTTCTTC

J: TRBJ1-2
size: few
D: NA
V: TRBV6-1
CDR3: CASVRERPYGYTF
DNA: TGTGCCAGCGTCCGGGAACGCCCTTATGGCTACACCTTC

J: TRBJ1-2
size: NA
D: NA
V: TRBV6-1
CDR3: CASSQRRDIYTF
DNA: TGTGCCAGCAGCCAACGGCGGGATATCTACACCTTC

J: TRBJ1-5
size: many
D: NA
V: TRBV30
CDR3: CAWSVTGNQPQHF
DNA: TGTGCCTGGAGTGTCACCGGCAATCAGCCCCAGCATTTT

J: TRBJ2-2
size: NA
D: NA
V: TRBV2
CDR3: CASSEPGASARYFTGELFF
DNA: TGTGCCAGCAGTGAACCAGGTGCTAGTGCTCGTTATTTTACCGGGGAGCTGTTTTTT

J: TRBJ1-3
size: few
D: NA
V: TRBV7-8
CDR3: CASSFTDSASGNTIYF
DNA: TGTGCCAGCAGCTTTACGGACAGTGCCTCTGGAAACACCATATATTTT

J: TRBJ1-6
size: NA
D: NA
V: TRBV6-1
CDR3: CASKTDQYNSPLHF
DNA: TGTGCCAGCAAGACGGACCAGTATAATTCACCCCTCCACTTT